This T cell receptor (beta chain) was observed in a study of blood T cell repertoires in COVID-19 (dated by TCRdb to the early 2020s). As for the study more broadly: Samples covering the acute and convalescent phases of COVID-19 were provided by collaborators in the United States, Italy and Spain. The prospective study material was composed of cDNA or gDNA derived from T cells, B-cell-depleted T cells, or PBMCs. The dataset comprised deeply sampled blood TCRbeta repertoires from subjects exposed to, actively infected with, or recovered from COVID-19. The repertoires were released in a freely available public database meant as a resource for research on the immune response to SARS-CoV-2. Samples came from the ongoing ImmuneRACE study (first 160 participants) plus 1,254 subjects from 6 global collaborators. Sample metadata almost always included a de-identified subject ID, COVID-19 status, age in years and sex. Where available, HLA class I and class II types were obtained from metadata supplied by the sample provider rather than from assay-based typing.

Note on this clone: This receptor's antigen is unknown. The sample holds no much larger clone one base away, and base qualities are not on file.

TCRbeta CDR3 regions were amplified from genomic DNA by means of the immunoSEQ Assay, a bias-controlled multiplex PCR. As for the original processing: Nucleated cell counts per sample were estimated from amplification of reference gene primers within the assay. To quantify the absolute abundance of each unique TCRbeta CDR3 rearrangement, sequence reads were collapsed and filtered. For each sample, productive Simpson clonality was calculated as the square root of Simpson's diversity index over productive rearrangements. Sourced from immuneACCESS, this table was stored by TCRdb with only in-frame sequences that have V and J called. A share of the clones is absent; for the studies checked, an unresolved V gene accounts for under half, and the remainder has no known explanation. The V and J calls and clone size are taken from that table; D and trimming were inferred from the DNA. Recorded for this sample are around 150,000 clones; about nine tenths of them occurred a single time. The ten largest make up roughly 4% of the sample.

At the junction V is shortened by 2 bases and J by 6 bases; bases outside the gene matches: 8. There are 16 amino acids in the CDR3, from cysteine to phenylalanine inclusive. CDR3 DNA only is kept here, 48 bases in frame from base 1. CDR1 and CDR2, looked up from the germline V gene (reference sequence), are SGHKS and YYEKEE. Collaborating institutions collected whole blood in K2EDTA tubes following their own protocols. For TCRbeta analysis, collaborators shipped samples as frozen whole blood, isolated PBMCs, or DNA extracted from either of those sample types. Paper-wide results and their limitations: The quantity of clinical and demographic metadata differed by source and by participant and was supplied without curation.

The specimen sequenced was peripheral blood. This TCR came from a woman aged 55-75 years with active or convalescent COVID-19. Recombination linked TRBV5-5 to TRBJ1-1; 12 central nucleotides agree with TRBD1. Here the CDR3 is given as CASSFGDRGLGAEAFF. Here is the DNA: TGTGCCAGCAGCTTCGGGGACAGGGGGCTGGGGGCTGAAGCTTTCTTT.